This T cell receptor beta chain emerged from a study of shared clonotypes between healthy human individuals (dated by TCRdb to 2020 to 2021). Regarding the study in general: Three men and a couple of women, aged 18 to 49 years, made up the cohort. For each donor, three plates each were used for CD4 naive and CD4 memory, two plates were used for CD8 naive, and one plate was used for CD8 memory. To estimate repertoire size and how much clonotype sharing occurs between individuals, the study deeply sequenced the blood TCR repertoires of about 5 healthy adults. Different laboratories and diverse techniques were used to prepare libraries and sequence TCR repertoires, to increase sequencing depth and limit assay-specific biases. Each donor's leukapheresis produced roughly between roughly 0.94 and 9.5 billion PBMCs. What the study reported, not specific to this receptor: Compared with non-shared clonotypes, clonotypes shared by all four sorted-subset donors had higher generation probabilities. Estimated clonotype richness was generally larger for naive than for memory subsets. Only blood was sampled, and tissue TCR repertoires likely differ from those in blood. Based on pairwise subsampling, the degree of clonotype sharing among donors was expected to be affected by sequencing depth. Across several donors, about 5.2% of naive CD4, roughly 3.8% of naive CD8, approximately 2.5% of memory CD4, and roughly 0.4% of memory CD8 clonotypes were shared. The genetic and exposure-history diversity represented was limited by the small number of donors. Rarefaction of sorted-subset datasets indicated incomplete sequencing despite the large sequencing depth.

About this clone itself: Which antigen it targets is not known. The input lacks base qualities; no much larger clone sits a single base away.

Using the deep immunoSEQ assay, multiplex PCR amplified TCR CDR3 regions from genomic DNA. Extracted genomic DNA from each cell subset was distributed evenly across all wells of several immunoSEQ 96-well plates, and each plate was treated as a replicate. For sorted subsets, each replicate PCR was loaded with 200 ng genomic DNA, equivalent to about 30,000 T cell genomes. Purified libraries were measured with a Qubit 3.0 fluorometer, size-checked on a Bioanalyzer 2100, and measured again with the KAPA Library Quantification kit. Every immunoSEQ 96-well plate was sequenced on a dedicated single-read 150-cycle Illumina NextSeq 550 flow cell. The paper's data handling went like this. Because the immunoSEQ output held only junctional sequences and lacked quality scores, the filtering could not match the filtering applied to full-length reads. To assign V/J genes and CDR3, sequences were annotated against IMGT germline references using PyIR, a Python wrapper for IgBLAST v1.9. Reads were filtered out if the reads had weak V/J assignments (E-value above 1e-6), no CDR3, stop codons, out-of-frame junctions, or ambiguous translated residues. V3J clonotypes were defined as sequences sharing an identical inferred V gene, J gene, and CDR3 amino acid sequence. Percentage overlap between repertoires was computed as shared unique clonotypes divided by the size of the smaller repertoire. RTK rarefaction, the Chao1 estimator, and Recon v2.1 estimates of unobserved clonotypes were used to assess repertoire richness. For all TCRbeta clonotypes obtained by the gDNA method from four donors, generation probabilities were computed with OLGA. TCRdb mirrors the immuneACCESS table, restricted to in-frame sequences. Some clones are absent from its copies; in checked studies, under half trace to an unresolved V gene, and the reason for the others is unknown. That table is the source of V, J and clone size, and D and trimming were worked out from the DNA. The table for this sample lists more than 1,200,000 clones; about 98.5% of them were counted only once. Around 0.38% of the sample is taken by the ten largest.

Compared with germline, V lacks 6 bases and J lacks 2 bases; bases without a gene match: 7. The CDR3 measures 14 amino acids from cysteine to phenylalanine. The kept DNA is CDR3 alone, 42 bases in frame from the first base. Reading the germline V gene gives CDR1 SQVTM and CDR2 ANQGSEA. The donors were healthy, HIV-negative adults with no recently reported acute infections or vaccinations. Every donor was a Caucasian adult residing in Nashville, Tennessee, USA. CD4+ T cells were enriched by magnetic negative selection, after which naive cells were positively selected on CD45RA and the negative fraction was taken as the memory subset. Blood was collected by leukapheresis, and PBMCs were isolated by Ficoll-Histopaque density gradient centrifugation and then cryopreserved in liquid nitrogen vapor phase. Analytical flow cytometry was used to check the purity and quantity of each magnetically sorted T cell population. Genomic DNA was isolated from each sorted fraction and quantified by UV absorbance on a Nanodrop 2000c.

The sequencing input was naive CD4+ T cells sorted from blood. Read against the paper, the sample's cell subset or site label means: CD45RA+ positively selected. The receptor's source is a man aged 25-45 years in good health. This receptor chain uses TRBV29-1 and TRBJ2-7, with 10 bases matching TRBD1. The CDR3 is CSVIGGQGAYEQYF. In nucleotides, the sequence is TGCAGCGTCATCGGCGGACAGGGGGCCTACGAGCAGTACTTC.